The 9 T cell receptor beta chains presented below share a single source sample, sequenced in a study of T-cell reconstitution after alpha-beta-depleted transplantation in children. Unique molecular identifiers were built into the TCRbeta library. TCRdb called the PCR reads again in MiXCR, with one record for every CDR3 protein. The sample carries fewer than 700,000 distinct CDR3 sequences, under 15% recorded once. The sample in question was PBMCs, mostly from graft donor cells, obtained 360 days after TCRalphabeta/CD19-depleted stem cell transplant. Receptors were obtained from a male patient aged 5 to 17 who had a stem cell transplant for acute myeloid leukemia, so the T cells may come from the graft donor.

This clonotype was seen a few times. V is TRBV28 and J is TRBJ2-7; maybe TRBD2 (5 bases). Looked up from germline, CDR1 is MDHEN and CDR2 is SYDVKM. V lost 6 bases, J lost 9 bases, and 12 bases lay in between. The length of the CDR3 is 11 residues. CDR3 sequence reads: CASRLGLGQYF. CDR3 nucleotide sequence: TGTGCCAGCAGACTCGGACTGGGGCAGTACTTC.

At least ten counts were recorded for this clonotype. V is TRBV28 and J is TRBJ2-5; 7 positions agree with TRBD1. J was trimmed by 5 bases and V by 4 bases; bases with no gene match: 4. The CDR3 consists of 13 residues. Germline CDR1 and CDR2: MDHEN and SYDVKM. CDR3 in DNA: TGTGCCAGCAGTTCAGGGGGTGAGGAGACCCAGTACTTC. Its translation: CASSSGGEETQYF. The variable domain in full, with the rest retrieved from reference TRBV28 and TRBJ2-5, is DVKVTQSSRYLVKRTGEKVFLECVQDMDHENMFWYRQDPGLGLRLIYFSYDVKMKEKGDIPEGYSVSREKKERFSLILESASTNQTSMYLCASSSGGEETQYFGPGTRLLVL.

This clonotype was seen more than once but under ten times. The chain uses TRBV25-1 and TRBJ2-1; 7 bases are a match to TRBD2. CDR3 length: 21 amino acids. Trimming removed 3 bases from V and 1 base from J; junction bases left unmatched: 21. Germline CDR1 and CDR2: MGHDK and SYGVNS. The CDR3 spells CASSDVGIELVREWSYNEQFF. The CDR3 region has the DNA TGTGCCAGCAGTGACGTTGGTATTGAGTTGGTGCGGGAGTGGTCCTACAATGAGCAGTTCTTC.

In this sample, this clonotype turned up once. The chain couples TRBV7-2 to TRBJ2-2; perhaps TRBD2 as D (6 bases). Trimming took off 11 bases at V and 0 bases at J, with 19 bases between the two ends. This CDR3 contains 16 residues. Germline assignment: CDR1 SGHTA and CDR2 FQGNSA. Written as DNA, the CDR3 is TGTGCCGCACCCGGCGGGGATTTACCGAACACCGGGGAGCTGTTTTTT. Translating it yields CAAPGGDLPNTGELFF.

This clonotype was observed at least ten times. The rearrangement links TRBV29-1 to TRBJ1-1; D is perhaps TRBD1 (6 bases). The CDR3 sequence is 12 residues long. V was trimmed by 2 bases and J by 8 bases, leaving 12 bases between them. Germline values: CDR1 SQVTM, CDR2 ANQGSEA. The CDR3 is CSVERRGAEAFF. The CDR3 nucleotides read TGCAGCGTTGAAAGGAGGGGGGCCGAAGCTTTCTTT.

The J gene is TRBJ2-5, the V gene TRBV5-6; D is ambiguous. Per the germline V gene, CDR1 is SGHDT and CDR2 is YYEEEE. Trimming removed 2 bases from V and 2 bases from J, with 7 bases in between. There are 13 residues in the CDR3. CDR3 nucleotide sequence: TGTGCCAGCAGCTTCCTGGAGCAAGAGACCCAGTACTTC. Its translation is CASSFLEQETQYF.

The chain is built from TRBV11-2 and TRBJ2-2, with D possibly TRBD1 on 5 matching bases. The CDR3 contains 16 residues. The germline V and J ends were trimmed by 5 bases and 5 bases, with 18 bases remaining between them. Germline V lookup: CDR1 SGHAT, CDR2 FQNNGV. The chain's CDR3 is CASSPYLAGKTGELFF. As DNA, the CDR3 is TGTGCCAGCAGCCCATATTTGGCAGGGAAAACCGGGGAGCTGTTTTTT.

At least ten counts were recorded for this clonotype. The rearrangement joins TRBV6-1 to TRBJ2-7; TRBD2 might be the D (6 bases). The CDR3 totals 15 residues. Trimming removed 1 base at V and 3 bases at J, with 13 bases between. Germline V gene sequence: CDR1 MNHNS, CDR2 SASEGT. CDR3 region: CASSEGDSRVYEQYF. The CDR3 bases are TGTGCCAGCAGTGAAGGGGACTCCCGAGTCTACGAGCAGTACTTC.

V is TRBV6-2 or TRBV6-3 and J is TRBJ2-7; 7 nucleotides align to TRBD2. Germline loops: CDR1 MNHEY, CDR2 SVGEGT. The CDR3 is 13 amino acids. V lost 7 bases and J lost 0; bases outside the gene matches: 3. This CDR3 is CASIGTTSYEQYF. The CDR3 nucleotides read TGTGCCAGCATCGGGACTACCTCCTACGAGCAGTACTTC.